The 20 T cell receptor beta chains given below trace back to one sample, sequenced in a study of CD8 T cells in ankylosing spondylitis. Regarding the study as a whole: Ankylosing spondylitis blood seemed to carry a telltale TCR beta motif made of under ten highly homologous variants.

These receptors' targets are unknown. TCRdb redid the calling of the 5' RACE reads with MiXCR, one entry per CDR3 protein. The sample lists fewer than 750,000 distinct CDR3 sequences, around 17% occurring once. Source material: blood, either unsorted or a sorted T cell fraction (not recorded which). These receptor sequences come from a male donor with ankylosing spondylitis.

The V and J genes are TRBV12-3 or TRBV12-4 and TRBJ1-4; TRBD1 might be the D (5 bases). The CDR3 spans 12 residues. With 8 bases removed from V and 10 bases from J, the gap between germline ends came to 14 bases. CDR3 coding DNA: TGTGCCAGCGGGATGCAGAGGGGAAAACTGTTTTTT. Translating it yields CASGMQRGKLFF.

The CDR3 nucleotides read TGTGCCAGCAGCCAAGTCCAGGCCGAGCAGTACTTC. Translated, it gives CASSQVQAEQYF. The chain combines TRBV3-1 with TRBJ2-7, with unresolved D. V shed 1 base and J shed 6 bases, with 7 bases lying between them. The CDR3 spans 12 residues. Germline CDR1 reads LGHDT; CDR2 reads YNNKEL (reference sequence).

This clonotype was counted a few times. The chain links TRBV20-1 to TRBJ1-2; tentative D call: TRBD1 (5 bases). V lost 5 bases to trimming and J lost 3 bases, with 16 bases between them. Germline CDR1 and CDR2: DFQATT and SNEGSKA (reference sequence). The length of the CDR3 is 14 residues. CDR3 in DNA: TGCAGTGCTCCATCAATGGGGGGGGACTATGGCTACACCTTC. Encoded protein: CSAPSMGGDYGYTF.

The chain uses TRBV29-1 and TRBJ1-1; D uncertain. Deletions cut 6 bases from V and 6 bases from J, with 17 bases between. From germline, CDR1 is SQVTM and CDR2 ANQGSEA. The CDR3 is 13 residues long. CDR3 in amino acids: CSVLMGIYAEAFF. For the CDR3, the DNA is TGCAGCGTCCTAATGGGAATCTACGCTGAAGCTTTCTTT.

The chain uses TRBV20-1 and TRBJ2-1; TRBD2 matches at 9 bases. Germline V gives CDR1 DFQATT, CDR2 SNEGSKA (reference sequence). The CDR3 covers 15 residues. With V trimmed by 3 bases and J by 3 bases, 6 bases remained unmatched. CDR3 bases: TGCAGTGCTAGGGTTAGCGGGAGCATCTACAATGAGCAGTTCTTC. Translating it yields CSARVSGSIYNEQFF.

This clonotype was recorded a few times. The J gene is TRBJ2-1, the V gene TRBV7-7; TRBD2 agrees at 10 bases. Germline V gene lookup returns CDR1 SSHAT and CDR2 FNYEAQ (reference sequence). CDR3 size: 17 residues. The junction had 11 bases not matched to a gene; V was cut back by 5 bases and J by 4 bases. CDR3 protein: CASSPGKGTSEYNEQFF. CDR3 coding DNA: TGTGCCAGCAGCCCCGGCAAGGGGACTAGCGAGTACAATGAGCAGTTCTTC.

This clonotype was seen a handful of times. The CDR3 region is CASSYAYGDSYEQYF. The DNA for the CDR3 is TGTGCCAGCAGTTACGCCTACGGGGACTCATACGAGCAGTACTTC. The genes are TRBV6-2 or TRBV6-3 and TRBJ2-7; perhaps TRBD2 as D (6 bases). Looked up from germline, CDR1 is MNHEY and CDR2 is SVGEGT. This CDR3 has 15 amino acids. Between the trimmed V and J ends, which lost 2 bases and 4 bases, there was a span of 15 bases.

This clonotype appeared once. This sequence joins TRBV4-1 and TRBJ1-5; D is perhaps TRBD1 (6 bases). The CDR3 has 18 residues. Germline CDR1 is MGHRA and CDR2 is YSYEKL. Trimming took off 0 bases at V and 1 base at J, with 16 bases between the two ends. CDR3: CASSQEYGGRGSNQPQHF. The CDR3 region has the DNA TGCGCCAGCAGCCAAGAATATGGGGGCAGGGGCAGCAATCAGCCCCAGCATTTT.

V and J are TRBV11-2 and TRBJ2-7, with 8 bases identical to TRBD1. J was trimmed by 6 bases and V by 2 bases; bases with no gene match: 15. The germline gives CDR1 SGHAT, CDR2 FQNNGV. The CDR3 contains 17 residues. The CDR3 nucleotides read TGTGCCAGCAGCTTATCACAGATCGGTTTACAGGGGGTCGAGCAGTACTTC. Amino acid sequence: CASSLSQIGLQGVEQYF.

This clonotype was seen more than once but under ten times. The chain couples TRBV12-3 or TRBV12-4 to TRBJ2-7; 10 bases match TRBD2. The CDR3 spans 15 residues. The trim removed 3 bases at V and 6 bases at J, leaving 8 bases unmatched. This CDR3 reads CASSFPAGGPGEQYF. The CDR3 region has the DNA TGTGCCAGCAGTTTCCCAGCGGGGGGGCCTGGCGAGCAGTACTTC.

This chain links TRBV18 with TRBJ2-2; D might be TRBD1 (6 bases). The CDR3 consists of 16 residues. Germline V CDR1 and CDR2: KGHSH, LQKENI. The V end lost 2 bases, the J end lost 4 bases, and 14 bases lay between the germline ends. CDR3 sequence (DNA): TGTGCCAGCTCACCAACGAAGGACAGACTCACCGGGGAGCTGTTTTTT. Protein product: CASSPTKDRLTGELFF.

This clonotype was picked up a small number of times. This chain connects TRBV5-1 to TRBJ2-5; 7 bases agree with TRBD2. Per germline, CDR1 SGHRS and CDR2 YFSETQ. V shed 1 base and J 5 bases; nucleotides not matched to a gene: 5. This CDR3 has 14 residues. The CDR3 DNA reads as TGCGCCAGCAGCTTGCAAGCGGGATGGGAGACCCAGTACTTC. Residues: CASSLQAGWETQYF. Full variable domain (missing parts from reference TRBV5-1 and TRBJ2-5): KAGVTQTPRYLIKTRGQQVTLSCSPISGHRSVSWYQQTPGQGLQFLFEYFSETQRNKGNFPGRFSGRQFSNSRSEMNVSTLELGDSALYLCASSLQAGWETQYFGPGTRLLVL.

The V gene is TRBV28, the J gene TRBJ2-7; unclear D gene. The germline V gene encodes CDR1 MDHEN and CDR2 SYDVKM. The CDR3 length is 15 residues. V was clipped by 3 bases and J by 0 bases, with 12 bases between them. The CDR3 sequence: CASSLGRPGSYEQYF. CDR3 sequence (DNA): TGTGCCAGCAGTTTGGGCAGGCCGGGCTCCTACGAGCAGTACTTC.

The chain joins TRBV5-1 to TRBJ2-5, with D perhaps TRBD2 (5 bases). CDR3 length: 13 residues. Germline CDR1 reads SGHRS; CDR2 reads YFSETQ. V dropped 2 bases and J dropped 5 bases, with 10 bases sitting between them. The CDR3 is CASSLEGLETQYF. In DNA form, the CDR3 reads TGCGCCAGCAGCTTAGAGGGCTTGGAGACCCAGTACTTC.

V and J are TRBV29-1 and TRBJ1-4; TRBD1 agrees at 8 bases. Unmatched junction bases numbered 7, after V lost 0 bases and J lost 7 bases. The CDR3 contains 15 residues. CDR1 is SQVTM, CDR2 ANQGSEA, per germline. CDR3 sequence: CSVEDPGTGVEKLFF. DNA of the CDR3: TGCAGCGTTGAAGACCCCGGGACAGGTGTTGAAAAACTGTTTTTT. Complete variable domain (other parts from reference TRBV29-1 and TRBJ1-4): SAVISQKPSRDICQRGTSLTIQCQVDSQVTMMFWYRQQPGQSLTLIATANQGSEATYESGFVIDKFPISRPNLTFSTLTVSNMSPEDSSIYLCSVEDPGTGVEKLFFGSGTQLSVL.

This chain links TRBV29-1 with TRBJ1-2; D remains ambiguous. V lost 6 bases to trimming and J lost 3 bases, with 20 bases between them. Germline V CDR1 and CDR2: SQVTM, ANQGSEA. The CDR3 contains 15 residues. The chain's CDR3 is CSVREPLGLDYGYTF. The DNA of the CDR3 is TGCAGCGTACGGGAGCCCCTCGGATTGGACTATGGCTACACCTTC. Filled out from reference TRBV29-1 and TRBJ1-2, the complete variable domain reads SAVISQKPSRDICQRGTSLTIQCQVDSQVTMMFWYRQQPGQSLTLIATANQGSEATYESGFVIDKFPISRPNLTFSTLTVSNMSPEDSSIYLCSVREPLGLDYGYTFGSGTRLTVV.

This chain connects TRBV28 to TRBJ1-2, with a weak D call TRBD1 (5 bases). Trimming pared 2 bases from V and 4 bases from J, leaving 17 bases between. Germline V gives CDR1 MDHEN, CDR2 SYDVKM. The CDR3 consists of 16 residues. The CDR3 sequence: CASSLNVRGGLYGYTF. The CDR3, as DNA: TGTGCCAGCAGTTTAAATGTCCGGGGGGGACTCTATGGCTACACCTTC.

The gene calls are TRBV29-1 and TRBJ1-3; D gene uncertain. Trimming pared 6 bases from V and 0 bases from J, leaving 6 bases between. This CDR3 contains 12 residues. Germline-derived CDR1 and CDR2 are SQVTM and ANQGSEA. The CDR3 nucleotides read TGCAGCGTCGTGGTCTCTGGAAACACCATATATTTT. This encodes CSVVVSGNTIYF.

This clonotype was observed a handful of times. V gene TRBV12-3 or TRBV12-4 combines with J gene TRBJ2-2, with D tentatively TRBD2 (6 bases). The V end lost 3 bases, the J end lost 2 bases, and 10 bases lay between the germline ends. The CDR3 is 15 amino acids. CDR3 coding DNA: TGTGCCAGCAGTTTTGGAGGGTTTAACACCGGGGAGCTGTTTTTT. Protein: CASSFGGFNTGELFF.

In its sample, this clonotype was seen a few times. V is TRBV29-1 and J is TRBJ2-1; the match to TRBD2 covers 13 bases. There are 17 residues in the CDR3. The V gene's germline CDR1 is SQVTM and CDR2 ANQGSEA. V lost 6 bases, J lost 3 bases, and 11 bases stayed unmatched. CDR3 sequence: CSVVLAGGPDFYNEQFF. For the CDR3, the DNA is TGCAGCGTCGTACTAGCGGGAGGGCCCGACTTCTACAATGAGCAGTTCTTC.